These 19 T cell receptor beta chains were all obtained from the same sample, sequenced in a study of CD8+CD57+ T cells in acquired aplastic anemia (dated by TCRdb to 2016 to 2018). TCRdb records Illumina HiSeq 2000 as the sequencer. TCR beta VDJ combination and CDR3 sequence profiling used genomic DNA as the template. TCRdb trimmed public reads at Q25 via fastp, called clones via MiXCR and kept in-frame beta chains. Entries are consolidated by CDR3 protein sequence, retaining the most common genes and DNA. For this sample the table gives about 220,000 distinct CDR3 sequences, of which about 37% were detected only once. Together, the top ten hold 0.95% to 1.2% of the sample. Sample: sorted CD4+, CD8+, or CD8+CD57+ T cells (not recorded which) from PBMCs. These receptors all stem from a human donor in good health, serving as a control.

This clonotype was detected many times. CDR3 sequence reads: CASSASGFSDTQYF. CDR3 DNA: TGTGCCAGCAGCGCGTCAGGGTTTTCAGATACGCAGTATTTT. The V call is TRBV7-3, the J call TRBJ2-3; the D gene is possibly TRBD1 (5 bases). The V end was cut by 5 bases, the J end by 4 bases, with 13 bases between. CDR3 length equals 14 residues. Germline CDR1 SGHTA, CDR2 FQGTGA.

This chain joins TRBV20-1 and TRBJ1-2; no clear D gene. This CDR3 region has 13 residues. Germline V gives CDR1 DFQATT, CDR2 SNEGSKA (reference sequence). V lost 6 bases to trimming and J lost 6 bases, with 17 bases between them. The CDR3 DNA reads as TGCAGTGCGGGTCCGATACTAACACATGGCTACACCTTC. This encodes CSAGPILTHGYTF.

This clonotype was detected ten times or more. The V gene is TRBV10-3, the J gene TRBJ2-3; 8 nucleotides agree with TRBD2. The CDR3 loop spans 14 amino acids. The germline V gene encodes CDR1 ENHRY and CDR2 SYGVKD. V trimming: 4 bases; J trimming: 6 bases; junction bases outside the gene matches: 6. As DNA, the CDR3 is TGTGCCATCAGTGTGCCCAGCGGGGGTGATACGCAGTATTTT. Amino acid sequence: CAISVPSGGDTQYF.

The chain recombines TRBV24-1 with TRBJ2-7; TRBD1 might be the D (6 bases). This CDR3 comprises 15 residues. Trimming took 4 bases from V and 3 from J, leaving 15 bases between them. Germline CDR1 and CDR2: KGHDR and SFDVKD. The CDR3 protein is CATSDDRQDDYEQYF. CDR3 DNA: TGTGCCACCAGTGACGACAGACAGGACGACTACGAGCAGTACTTC.

A word on this clonotype: A much larger clone lies one base from this, so it may be a read error. The J gene is TRBJ1-2, the V gene TRBV5-1; 7 nucleotides line up with TRBD1. From germline, CDR1 is SGHRS and CDR2 YFSETQ. The CDR3 has 15 residues. CDR3 protein: CASSLAGRGNCGYTF. CDR3 sequence (DNA): TGCGCCAGCAGCTTGGCCGGCAGGGGGAACTGTGGCTACACCTTC.

This clonotype has ten or more counts. The chain couples TRBV10-3 to TRBJ2-7; TRBD2 matches 10 bases. CDR1 ENHRY and CDR2 SYGVKD come from the germline V gene. CDR3 length: 16 amino acids. V shed 8 bases, J shed 3 bases, and the junction held 13 bases outside the gene matches. CDR3 in DNA: TGTGCCATCGCCCCCGGAGAGCGGGGGGGATACTACGAGCAGTACTTC. As protein: CAIAPGERGGYYEQYF.

In its sample, this clonotype was seen many times. The rearrangement joins TRBV20-1 to TRBJ1-4; possibly TRBD1 for D (5 bases). V shed 0 bases and J shed 7 bases, with 15 bases lying between them. The CDR3 is 15 amino acids. Germline V gene lookup returns CDR1 DFQATT and CDR2 SNEGSKA (reference sequence). CDR3 bases: TGCAGTGCTAGAGATAGGTTGACAGTCCGTGAAAAACTGTTTTTT. It is translated as CSARDRLTVREKLFF.

The chain has TRBV10-3 and TRBJ2-7; no definite D call. CDR1 and CDR2 from the germline V gene are ENHRY and SYGVKD. CDR3 size: 13 residues. V lost 0 bases to trimming and J lost 3 bases, with 6 bases between them. The DNA for the CDR3 is TGTGCCATCAGTGAGTCGCCAAGCTACGAGCAGTACGTC. It is translated as CAISESPSYEQYV.

V usage is TRBV6-5 and J usage is TRBJ2-7; 8 positions match TRBD2. With 2 bases clipped from V and 1 base from J, the junction kept 4 bases outside the gene matches. This CDR3 region has 15 residues. From germline, CDR1 is MNHEY and CDR2 SVGAGI. The CDR3 region is CASSYAGGRSYEQYF. In DNA, the CDR3 is TGTGCCAGCAGTTACGCGGGAGGTCGATCCTACGAGCAGTACTTC.

This clonotype was found a few times. The rearrangement joins TRBV10-2 to TRBJ2-7, with 8 positions matching TRBD1. The CDR3 runs to 13 residues. Germline V CDR1 and CDR2: WSHSY, SAAADI. The J segment lost 5 bases and the V segment lost 4 bases, leaving 4 bases of the junction unmatched. The CDR3 DNA is TGCGCCAGCAGTGGGACAGGGTACCACGAGCAGTACTTC. This sequence encodes CASSGTGYHEQYF.

At least ten counts were recorded for this clonotype. The genes are TRBV20-1 and TRBJ2-7; 13 bases are a match to TRBD2. Germline CDR1 is DFQATT and CDR2 is SNEGSKA (reference sequence). V trimming: 0 bases; J trimming: 7 bases; junction bases outside the gene matches: 0. The CDR3 contains 13 residues. CDR3 DNA: TGCAGTGCTAGAGAGACTAGCGGGAGGGAGCAGTACTTC. Translating gives CSARETSGREQYF.

This clonotype occurred a few times. The chain uses TRBV10-1 and TRBJ2-3; possible D gene TRBD2, 5 bases. Germline V gene sequence: CDR1 WNHNN, CDR2 SYGVQD (reference sequence). Trimming left V 2 bases short and J 1 base short, with 10 bases between. The CDR3 loop spans 15 amino acids. The CDR3 protein is CASSEGGAGTDTQYF. The CDR3 DNA sequence: TGCGCCAGCAGTGAGGGCGGAGCGGGCACAGATACGCAGTATTTT.

This clonotype was observed at least ten times. The genes are TRBV12-3 or TRBV12-4 and TRBJ2-7, with D maybe TRBD1 (7 bases). The CDR3 length is 14 residues. The V gene lost 6 bases and the J gene lost 6 bases, with 18 bases spanning the gap. The CDR3: CASRPANRGGEQYF. CDR3 in DNA: TGTGCCAGCAGACCCGCCAACAGGGGAGGCGAGCAGTACTTC.

This clonotype was seen repeatedly, ten times or more. This chain uses TRBV20-1 with TRBJ2-1, with a weak D call TRBD1 (7 bases). V shed 2 bases and J shed 6 bases, with 17 bases lying between them. The CDR3 is made up of 15 amino acids. Germline CDR1 reads DFQATT; CDR2 reads SNEGSKA (reference sequence). CDR3 region: CSARTRRGPANEQFF. In DNA form, the CDR3 reads TGCAGTGCTAGAACACGGAGGGGGCCAGCCAATGAGCAGTTCTTC.

This clonotype occurred a few times. V and J are TRBV30 and TRBJ1-2, with TRBD1 identical over 10 bases. The CDR3 contains 13 residues. V was clipped by 3 bases and J by 8 bases; unmatched bases: 6. Germline V lookup: CDR1 GTSNPN, CDR2 SVGIG (reference sequence). CDR3 sequence (DNA): TGTGCCTGGAGGAGGGACAGGGGAAGGGGCTACACCTTC. Its protein is CAWRRDRGRGYTF.

This clonotype was recorded many times. The CDR3 reads CASSYNLNTEAFF. CDR3 nucleotide sequence: TGTGCCAGCAGCTATAACCTGAACACTGAAGCTTTCTTT. V usage is TRBV5-5 and J usage is TRBJ1-1; D gene uncertain. The V gene's germline CDR1 is SGHKS and CDR2 YYEKEE (reference sequence). V was cut by 3 bases and J by 0 bases, with 6 bases left in between. The CDR3 is 13 amino acids.

The chain combines TRBV5-1 with TRBJ2-2; 8 nucleotides match TRBD2. With V trimmed by 5 bases and J by 2 bases, 8 bases remained unmatched. The germline CDR1 and CDR2 sequences are SGHRS and YFSETQ. This CDR3 contains 16 residues. In DNA form, the CDR3 reads TGCGCCAGCAGTCGAGCGGGGGACCTAAACACCGGGGAGCTGTTTTTT. Amino acids: CASSRAGDLNTGELFF.

This clonotype appeared many times. The chain employs TRBV19 and TRBJ2-7; TRBD2 is a possible D gene (6 bases). Germline CDR1 LNHDA, CDR2 SQIVND (reference sequence). Between the trimmed V and J ends, which lost 5 bases and 4 bases, there was a span of 15 bases. The CDR3 covers 14 residues. The CDR3 here is CASSRGGGLYEQYF. The DNA of the CDR3 is TGTGCCAGTAGTCGAGGAGGAGGGCTGTACGAGCAGTACTTC. The full variable domain, completed using reference TRBV19 and TRBJ2-7, is DGGITQSPKYLFRKEGQNVTLSCEQNLNHDAMYWYRQDPGQGLRLIYYSQIVNDFQKGDIAEGYSVSREKKESFPLTVTSAQKNPTAFYLCASSRGGGLYEQYFGPGTRLTVT.

This clonotype has at least ten counts. V is TRBV27 and J is TRBJ1-2; 12 bases match TRBD1. The CDR3 has 17 amino acids. Per the germline V gene, CDR1 is MNHEY and CDR2 is SMNVEV (reference sequence). The J segment lost 5 bases and the V segment lost 5 bases, leaving 12 bases of the junction unmatched. CDR3 loop: CASSAGTGGSGGYGYTF. CDR3 coding DNA: TGTGCCAGCAGTGCCGGGACAGGGGGCAGCGGGGGATATGGCTACACCTTC.